The clone carrying this TCR beta chain was counted only a few times. This sample was taken from a study of T-cell reconstitution after alpha-beta-depleted transplantation in children. The TCRbeta library was prepared with unique molecular identifiers. TCRdb recomputed calls from the PCR reads with MiXCR, one row per CDR3 protein. Found here are nearly 400,000 distinct CDR3 sequences, about a fifth of them singletons; the top ten hold 3.5% to 4%. This CDR3 has 15 amino acids. V was pared by 5 bases and J by 2 bases, with 6 bases of the junction left unmatched. This sequence originates from a human donor who donated a stem cell graft to a child with acute myeloid leukemia. The sequenced sample was PBMCs from the stem cell graft donor, obtained from the stem cell graft. This chain joins TRBV12-3 or TRBV12-4 and TRBJ2-7; 10 bases are shared with TRBD2. CDR3 residues: CASSRTSGIAYEQYF. Written as DNA, the CDR3 is TGTGCCAGCAGTAGAACTAGCGGGATCGCCTACGAGCAGTACTTC.